These 12 T cell receptor beta chains were sequenced from one sample in a study of cytomegalovirus exposure and HLA in healthy donors. In the PCR, 60 Vbeta and 13 Jbeta primers were used. Clones were read by immunoSEQ multiplex PCR, and TCRdb kept only the in-frame ones, dropping some. This sample yields 100,000 or so clones, of which about four fifths are seen a single time; 1% to 1.5% belongs to the top ten. Specimen: PBMCs. The receptors come from a man aged 25 to 45 in good health and CMV-seronegative.

This clone was detected only once. The chain is built from TRBV2 and TRBJ1-3; TRBD1 is a possible D gene (6 bases). This CDR3 has 13 amino acids. V lost 7 bases to trimming and J lost 1 base, with 8 bases between them. CDR1 and CDR2 (germline): SNHLY, FYNNEI. CDR3: CASTTGSGNTIYF. CDR3 bases: TGTGCCAGCACAACAGGGTCTGGAAACACCATATATTTT.

V usage is TRBV2 and J usage is TRBJ1-1; D gene ambiguous. The CDR3 sequence is 16 residues long. V shed 1 base and J shed 5 bases, with 17 bases lying between them. Germline V gene sequence: CDR1 SNHLY, CDR2 FYNNEI. The CDR3 is CASSEGWTGIWTEAFF. The CDR3 nucleotides are TGTGCCAGCAGTGAAGGCTGGACGGGGATATGGACTGAAGCTTTCTTT.

This clone came up a few times. The rearrangement links TRBV27 to TRBJ2-7, with 11 bases matching TRBD2. V dropped 6 bases and J dropped 7; count of bases not matched to a gene: 8. CDR1 and CDR2 from the germline V gene are MNHEY and SMNVEV (reference sequence). The CDR3 covers 14 residues. The CDR3 bases are TGTGCCAGCAGACTAGCGGGAGCCTCCCGGGAGCAGTACTTC. It yields the protein CASRLAGASREQYF.

The chain joins TRBV28 to TRBJ1-1; no clear D gene. The CDR3 length is 14 residues. Trimming stripped 2 bases from V and 4 bases from J, with 11 bases between. CDR1 is MDHEN and CDR2 is SYDVKM in the germline V gene. CDR3 coding DNA: TGTGCCAGCAGTTTAGGAGGGTCCTCCACTGAAGCTTTCTTT. Translated, it gives CASSLGGSSTEAFF.

The J gene is TRBJ2-5, the V gene TRBV5-6; 9 positions match TRBD2. This CDR3 comprises 14 residues. CDR1 and CDR2 from the germline V gene are SGHDT and YYEEEE. V shed 0 bases and J 3 bases; nucleotides not matched to a gene: 0. CDR3 in DNA: TGTGCCAGCAGCTTGGGGACTAGCGAAGAGACCCAGTACTTC. It specifies CASSLGTSEETQYF.

This clone was observed once. The rearrangement joins TRBV15 to TRBJ1-1; 9 bases line up with TRBD1. The ends lost 5 bases at V and 3 bases at J; junction bases unmatched: 7. Germline CDR1 and CDR2: LNHNV and YYDKDF (reference sequence). The CDR3 has 15 residues. The CDR3: CATSRGTGWHTEAFF. The CDR3 DNA follows: TGTGCCACCAGCCGGGGGACAGGGTGGCACACTGAAGCTTTCTTT.

This clone appeared a few times. The chain is built from TRBV14 and TRBJ1-6, with TRBD1 matching over 8 bases. V dropped 4 bases and J dropped 15; count of bases not matched to a gene: 8. The CDR3 has 13 residues. Germline V gene lookup returns CDR1 SGHDN and CDR2 FVKESK. As DNA, the CDR3 is TGTGCCAGCAGCCTATCCTCCGGGACAGGCCTCCACTTT. This gives the protein CASSLSSGTGLHF.

The chain carries TRBV6-6 and TRBJ2-7; D is perhaps TRBD2 (5 bases). Trimming left V 6 bases short and J 7 bases short, with 19 bases between. This CDR3 is built from 14 residues. CDR1 is MNHNY and CDR2 is SVGAGI in the germline V gene (reference sequence). The CDR3 loop reads CASSPGSLLPEQYF. The DNA of the CDR3 is TGTGCCAGCAGCCCGGGATCACTCCTTCCGGAGCAGTACTTC.

This chain uses TRBV27 with TRBJ1-2; 10 bases align to TRBD1. V lost 8 bases and J lost 4; bases outside the gene matches: 22. The germline CDR1 and CDR2 sequences are MNHEY and SMNVEV (reference sequence). The CDR3 runs 19 residues. The CDR3 coding sequence is TGTGCCAGCTCCTTAAGGTCATTCCGGGACAGGGGAACCGCCTATGGCTACACCTTC. The encoded protein is CASSLRSFRDRGTAYGYTF.

The J gene is TRBJ2-5, the V gene TRBV4-2; TRBD2 aligns across 10 bases. J lost 3 bases, V lost 0 bases, and 10 bases had no gene match. Germline V lookup: CDR1 LGHNA, CDR2 YNFKEQ. The CDR3 is 18 residues long. CDR3 residues: CASSQDPSGLAGEETQYF. The CDR3 bases are TGTGCCAGCAGCCAAGACCCTTCCGGCCTAGCGGGGGAAGAGACCCAGTACTTC.

This clone has just a few counts. The J gene is TRBJ1-6, the V gene TRBV9; D call uncertain. The CDR3 loop spans 15 amino acids. Germline CDR1 reads SGDLS; CDR2 reads YYNGEE. The V end was cut by 1 base, the J end by 7 bases, with 12 bases between. Here the CDR3 DNA reads TGTGCCAGCAGCGTAACTTCGGCCGGGAATTCACCCCTCCACTTT. Encoded protein: CASSVTSAGNSPLHF. Variable domain in full (rest from reference TRBV9 and TRBJ1-6): DSGVTQTPKHLITATGQRVTLRCSPRSGDLSVYWYQQSLDQGLQFLIQYYNGEERAKGNILERFSAQQFPDLHSELNLSSLELGDSALYFCASSVTSAGNSPLHFGNGTRLTVT.

The chain employs TRBV29-1 and TRBJ2-1; TRBD2 agrees at 7 bases. Trimming at V came to 1 base and at J to 9 bases, leaving 9 bases not matched to a gene. Germline loops: CDR1 SQVTM, CDR2 ANQGSEA. The CDR3 is 14 amino acids. CDR3 in DNA: TGCAGCGTTGAAGGAGGCGGGAGTCTGGGTGAGCAGTTCTTC. It codes for CSVEGGGSLGEQFF.